In this sample, the clone carrying this T cell receptor beta chain turned up many times. Its antigen remains unidentified. The data were obtained in a study of T cells in Graves' hyperthyroidism and ophthalmopathy. General study findings and limits: Prediction of ophthalmopathy progression came a median roughly 6.7 months pre-onset. Most clonotypes that expanded in the thyroid above 0.001 also showed up in blood. Ophthalmopathy cases were set apart from stable hyperthyroidism by a 13 V-J model.

V shed 3 bases, J shed 7 bases, and the junction held 5 bases outside the gene matches. This CDR3 contains 15 residues. The germline gives CDR1 LGHDT, CDR2 YNNKEL (reference sequence). Amplified TCR beta CDR3 regions came from RNA transcripts. TCR CDR3 regions were first amplified by RT-PCR with HTBI primers. Via MiXCR, TCRdb re-called the multiplex PCR reads, giving one row per CDR3 protein. Here the sample spans roughly 500,000 distinct CDR3 sequences, 35% to 55% being singletons. Used for diagnoses were clinical symptoms, serum thyroxine and TRAb, thyroid ultrasound and orbital computed tomography.

V usage is TRBV3-1 and J usage is TRBJ2-7, with 14 bases fitting TRBD2. Sequencing was done on a sample of peripheral blood or thyroid tissue (not recorded which). The sequence was collected from an adult woman with Graves' disease, either hyperthyroidism or ophthalmopathy (not recorded which). The CDR3 is CASSHGLAGGREQYF. CDR3 DNA: TGTGCCAGCAGCCACGGACTAGCGGGAGGTCGAGAGCAGTACTTC.